The rows below give T cell receptor beta chains drawn from one sample of a study of T cell repertoires in cytomegalovirus infection. TCRdb ran MiXCR on the reads and lists one entry per CDR3 protein. This sample has more than 400,000 distinct CDR3 sequences, with about a quarter found just once. The sequenced sample was PBMCs. The receptors here all came from a human donor in good health (CMV status not recorded). Some clones in this sample may be carry-over from other donors' samples. Both conserved end residues are part of each CDR3. D genes are given only for firm matches. A row's size may be missing; if present it is once, few, many or a size class.

>few|TRBV5-1|-|TRBJ2-7
TGCGCCAGCAGCTTGGATTGGGTCGAACACTACGAGCAGTACTTC
CASSLDWVEHYEQYF
>many|TRBV12-5|-|TRBJ2-1
TGTGCTAGTGGTTTGGGCGGGGTCAATGAGCAGTTCTTC
CASGLGGVNEQFF
>-|TRBV29-1|-|TRBJ2-7
TGCAGCGTCGTGACAGGATTGGAGCAGTACTTC
CSVVTGLEQYF
>few|TRBV29-1|-|TRBJ2-6
TGCAGCGTTCTAATATCTGGGGCCAACGTCCTGACTTTC
CSVLISGANVLTF
>many|TRBV12-3/TRBV12-4|-|TRBJ1-2
TGTGCCAGCAGTTTTCTGGTAAATTATGGCTACACCTTC
CASSFLVNYGYTF
>-|TRBV19|TRBD1|TRBJ2-2
TGTGCCAGTAGTAAAACCGGGACAGGGCCCACCGGGGAGCTGTTTTTT
CASSKTGTGPTGELFF
>-|TRBV29-1|-|TRBJ2-3
TGCAGCGTTGAAAGTTCGGGCAGCACAGATACGCAGTATTTT
CSVESSGSTDTQYF
>-|TRBV28|-|TRBJ1-1
TGTGCCAGCAGTTCTAAGGAGATGAACACTGAAGCTTTCTTT
CASSSKEMNTEAFF
>-|TRBV28|TRBD1|TRBJ1-5
TGTGCCAGCAGTTTTGACAGGGGATCGGGCAATCAGCCCCAGCATTTT
CASSFDRGSGNQPQHF
>-|TRBV12-3/TRBV12-4|-|TRBJ2-2
TGTGCCAGCATAGGGGGGGGACATTCCACCGGGGAGCTGTTTTTT
CASIGGGHSTGELFF